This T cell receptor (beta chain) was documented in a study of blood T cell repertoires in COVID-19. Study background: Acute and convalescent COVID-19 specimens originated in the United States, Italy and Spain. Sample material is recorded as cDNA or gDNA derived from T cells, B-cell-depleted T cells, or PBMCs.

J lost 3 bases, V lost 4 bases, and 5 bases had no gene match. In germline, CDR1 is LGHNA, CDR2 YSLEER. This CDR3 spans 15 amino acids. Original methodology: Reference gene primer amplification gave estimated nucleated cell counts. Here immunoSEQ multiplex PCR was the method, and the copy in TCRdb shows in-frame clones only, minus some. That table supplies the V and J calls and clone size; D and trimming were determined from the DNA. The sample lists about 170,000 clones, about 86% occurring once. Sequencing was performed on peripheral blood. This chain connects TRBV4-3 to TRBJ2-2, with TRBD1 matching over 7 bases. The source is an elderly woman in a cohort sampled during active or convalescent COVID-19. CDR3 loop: CASSPGQMYTGELFF. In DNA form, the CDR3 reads TGCGCCAGCAGCCCGGGACAGATGTACACCGGGGAGCTGTTTTTT.